The 29 T cell receptor beta chains below were found in one sample sequenced in a study of blood T cell repertoires in COVID-19. Data came from immunoSEQ multiplex PCR; TCRdb stores just in-frame clones and leaves some out. The sample includes some 150,000 clones, about 87% of them seen just once. The source material was peripheral blood. All receptors come from a human donor in a cohort sampled during active COVID-19.

V is TRBV6-5 and J is TRBJ1-5; no firm D call. Germline V gene lookup returns CDR1 MNHEY and CDR2 SVGAGI. The germline V and J ends were trimmed by 4 bases and 3 bases, with 7 bases remaining between them. The CDR3 is 13 amino acids. The CDR3 loop is CASSSHFNQPQHF. The DNA for the CDR3 is TGTGCCAGCAGTTCCCACTTCAATCAGCCCCAGCATTTT.

The chain has TRBV30 and TRBJ2-4; 9 bases line up with TRBD1. The CDR3 runs 15 residues. Trimming took 5 bases from V and 3 from J; bases not matched to a gene: 8. Germline assignment: CDR1 GTSNPN and CDR2 SVGIG (reference sequence). CDR3 sequence reads: CAWGTGGKDKNIQYF. CDR3 DNA sequence: TGTGCCTGGGGAACAGGGGGCAAGGACAAAAACATTCAGTACTTC.

The V call is TRBV20-1, the J call TRBJ1-6; D possibly corresponds to TRBD1 (6 bases). This CDR3 comprises 13 residues. Germline loops: CDR1 DFQATT, CDR2 SNEGSKA (reference sequence). The ends were cut back, 3 bases at V and 11 bases at J, with 14 bases in the middle. DNA for the CDR3: TGCAGTGCTAGTCCATCACAGGGAACACCCCTCCACTTT. It yields the protein CSASPSQGTPLHF.

The chain carries TRBV5-1 and TRBJ2-1; D may be TRBD2 (6 bases). V was clipped by 4 bases and J by 8 bases, with 10 bases between them. The CDR3 sequence is 12 residues long. Looked up from germline, CDR1 is SGHRS and CDR2 is YFSETQ. This CDR3 is CASSGPGDEQFF. The CDR3, as DNA: TGCGCCAGCAGCGGCCCGGGAGATGAGCAGTTCTTC.

The table lists this clone with a few counts. The rearrangement links TRBV6-2 or TRBV6-3 to TRBJ1-2; TRBD1 is a possible D gene (6 bases). The germline gives CDR1 MNHEY, CDR2 SVGEGT. V was shortened by 5 bases and J by 4 bases, with 11 bases between the two germline ends. CDR3 length equals 13 residues. The CDR3 DNA reads TGTGCCAGCAGTAACCAGGGGAGCTATGGCTACACCTTC. Protein sequence: CASSNQGSYGYTF.

V is TRBV9 and J is TRBJ2-2, with D uncertain. The CDR3 loop spans 14 amino acids. Germline V lookup: CDR1 SGDLS, CDR2 YYNGEE. Trimming left V 1 base short and J 3 bases short, with 7 bases between. The CDR3 DNA follows: TGTGCCAGCAGCGTATCTCCCCACACCGGGGAGCTGTTTTTT. Its protein product is CASSVSPHTGELFF.

The genes are TRBV18 and TRBJ2-7, with D perhaps matching TRBD2 (5 bases). CDR1 is KGHSH and CDR2 is LQKENI in the germline V gene. The V end was cut by 3 bases, the J end by 3 bases, with 12 bases between. The CDR3 has 14 residues. The CDR3 sequence is CASSPRPGDYEQYV. As DNA, the CDR3 is TGTGCCAGCTCACCGCGACCCGGGGACTACGAGCAGTACGTC.

This chain joins TRBV3-1 (or the pseudogene TRBV3-2) and TRBJ1-2, with 7 nucleotides matching TRBD1. J lost 2 bases, V lost 4 bases, and 4 bases had no gene match. This CDR3 comprises 14 residues. Per the germline V gene, CDR1 is LGHDT and CDR2 is YNNKEL (reference sequence). The CDR3 nucleotides are TGTGCCAGCAGCCCAACAGGGGTAAACTATGGCTACACCTTC. This codes for CASSPTGVNYGYTF.

V usage is TRBV27 and J usage is TRBJ1-2; possibly TRBD1 for D (6 bases). The CDR3 sequence is 13 residues long. Germline V gene lookup returns CDR1 MNHEY and CDR2 SMNVEV (reference sequence). The germline V and J ends were trimmed by 5 bases and 7 bases, with 14 bases remaining between them. CDR3 loop: CASSRLQGAGYTF. The CDR3 bases are TGTGCCAGCAGTCGGCTACAGGGTGCTGGCTACACCTTC.

The chain has TRBV10-2 and TRBJ2-7; tentatively, D is TRBD1 (5 bases). CDR3 length: 15 residues. Looked up from germline, CDR1 is WSHSY and CDR2 is SAAADI. Between the trimmed V and J ends, which lost 3 bases and 2 bases, there was a span of 14 bases. CDR3 sequence: CASSEGSLGPYEQYF. Here the CDR3 DNA reads TGCGCCAGCAGTGAAGGCAGTTTGGGGCCCTACGAGCAGTACTTC.

V and J are TRBV19 and TRBJ2-5, with D possibly matching TRBD2 (7 bases). CDR1 is LNHDA, CDR2 SQIVND, per germline (reference sequence). This CDR3 has 16 residues. V lost 6 bases to trimming and J lost 4 bases, with 21 bases between them. For the CDR3, the DNA is TGTGCCAGTAGCCCCGTGGGGGGCGGGAGTACAGAGACCCAGTACTTC. Amino acids: CASSPVGGGSTETQYF.

The chain is built from TRBV10-2 and TRBJ1-1; 10 bases match TRBD1. Germline loops: CDR1 WSHSY, CDR2 SAAADI. The CDR3 covers 15 residues. The V gene end was trimmed by 2 bases and the J gene end by 4 bases; junction bases not matched to a gene: 4. DNA for the CDR3: TGCGCCAGCAGTGAGGACGGGACAGGGGTCACTGAAGCTTTCTTT. Translated: CASSEDGTGVTEAFF.

This chain joins TRBV3-1 (or the pseudogene TRBV3-2) and TRBJ1-1; D perhaps matches TRBD1 (5 bases). Trimming stripped 3 bases from V and 2 bases from J, with 7 bases between. The CDR3 spans 13 residues. Germline assignment: CDR1 LGHDT and CDR2 YNNKEL (reference sequence). For the CDR3, the DNA is TGTGCCAGCAGCCAGACAGAAAACACTGAAGCTTTCTTT. It is translated as CASSQTENTEAFF.

The V gene is TRBV2, the J gene TRBJ1-1; possibly TRBD1 for D (5 bases). Trimming took off 9 bases at V and 0 bases at J, with 14 bases between the two ends. CDR1 and CDR2 from the germline V gene are SNHLY and FYNNEI. The CDR3 extends over 14 amino acids. The CDR3 nucleotides read TGTGCCAGTAGACCTGACAGCATGAACACTGAAGCTTTCTTT. Its translation is CASRPDSMNTEAFF.

This rearrangement joins TRBV7-2 to TRBJ2-2, with 7 positions matching TRBD1. V gave up 7 bases and J gave up 0 bases; unmatched junction bases: 2. The CDR3 has 14 residues. Germline CDR1 reads SGHTA; CDR2 reads FQGNSA. CDR3 nucleotide sequence: TGTGCCAGCACGGGACAGCCGAACACCGGGGAGCTGTTTTTT. It translates to CASTGQPNTGELFF.

CDR3 region: CASSPSGQNTDTQYF. For the CDR3, the DNA is TGTGCCAGCAGCCCCTCGGGACAGAACACAGATACGCAGTATTTT. This rearrangement joins TRBV11-3 to TRBJ2-3; 7 bases align to TRBD1. This CDR3 spans 15 amino acids. In germline, CDR1 is SGHNT, CDR2 YENEEA. The V segment lost 5 bases and the J segment 2 bases; nucleotides outside the gene matches: 7.

The V gene is TRBV3-1 (or the pseudogene TRBV3-2), the J gene TRBJ1-2; D uncertain. CDR1 and CDR2 (germline): LGHDT, YNNKEL (reference sequence). V dropped 4 bases and J dropped 4 bases, with 10 bases sitting between them. This CDR3 has 13 residues. The CDR3 sequence: CASSPSRSYGYTF. For the CDR3, the DNA is TGTGCCAGCAGCCCCTCCCGGTCCTATGGCTACACCTTC.

The gene calls are TRBV9 and TRBJ2-2; possibly TRBD2 for D (6 bases). V was pared by 3 bases and J by 4 bases, with 16 bases between. This CDR3 has 16 residues. CDR1 is SGDLS and CDR2 is YYNGEE in the germline V gene. CDR3 sequence (DNA): TGTGCCAGCAGCGGACTTGGCGGGGCGGCCACCGGGGAGCTGTTTTTT. Translating gives CASSGLGGAATGELFF.

The rearrangement uses TRBV11-2 and TRBJ1-1; perhaps TRBD1 as D (5 bases). The germline gives CDR1 SGHAT, CDR2 FQNNGV. V lost 4 bases, J lost 3 bases, and 9 bases lay in between. This CDR3 is built from 13 residues. The CDR3 sequence: CASSSQGDTEAFF. CDR3 nucleotide sequence: TGTGCCAGCAGCTCACAAGGGGACACTGAAGCTTTCTTT.

The J gene is TRBJ1-1, the V gene TRBV5-6; no definite D call. Trimming took 2 bases from V and 0 from J, leaving 5 bases between them. The CDR3 covers 13 residues. Germline-derived CDR1 and CDR2 are SGHDT and YYEEEE. This chain's CDR3 is CASSFGMNTEAFF. DNA of the CDR3: TGTGCCAGCAGCTTCGGGATGAACACTGAAGCTTTCTTT.

The V and J genes are TRBV14 and TRBJ1-2; TRBD1 matches 9 bases. Germline-derived CDR1 and CDR2 are SGHDN and FVKESK. This CDR3 is built from 15 residues. J lost 0 bases, V lost 8 bases, and 7 bases had no gene match. Written as DNA, the CDR3 is TGTGCCAGCGGACAGGGGACCCCCGCTAACTATGGCTACACCTTC. Amino acid sequence: CASGQGTPANYGYTF.

The V gene is TRBV5-1, the J gene TRBJ2-5, with D unclear. Germline CDR1 SGHRS, CDR2 YFSETQ. Deletions cut 3 bases from V and 4 bases from J, with 4 bases between. The CDR3 consists of 11 residues. CDR3 nucleotides: TGCGCCAGCAGCTCGTTAGAGACCCAGTACTTC. Amino acids: CASSSLETQYF.

CDR3 sequence reads: CASSSGTPAGYTF. The DNA for the CDR3 is TGTGCCAGCAGCTCCGGGACTCCTGCAGGCTACACCTTC. The chain couples TRBV5-6 to TRBJ1-2, with D maybe TRBD1 (5 bases). V was shortened by 3 bases and J by 8 bases, with 14 bases between the two germline ends. Germline lookup yields CDR1 SGHDT and CDR2 YYEEEE. The CDR3 is 13 residues long.

J is TRBJ1-3 and V is TRBV11-2, with 8 bases identical to TRBD1. Germline CDR1 SGHAT, CDR2 FQNNGV. Trimming cost V 5 bases and J 7 bases; bases outside gene matches: 4. This CDR3 region has 13 residues. The chain's CDR3 is CASSIRQGNTIYF. The CDR3 coding sequence is TGTGCCAGCAGCATAAGACAGGGGAACACCATATATTTT.

The rearrangement links TRBV29-1 to TRBJ2-7; 9 bases match TRBD1. This CDR3 is built from 13 residues. Trimming cost V 6 bases and J 7 bases; bases outside gene matches: 10. Germline assignment: CDR1 SQVTM and CDR2 ANQGSEA. This CDR3 reads CSVALTGGGEQYF. As DNA, the CDR3 is TGCAGCGTGGCCTTGACAGGGGGAGGTGAGCAGTACTTC.

The gene calls are TRBV10-2 and TRBJ1-6; weak D call: TRBD1 (5 bases). CDR1 is WSHSY and CDR2 is SAAADI in the germline V gene. CDR3 length equals 16 residues. The V and J ends lost 2 bases and 6 bases respectively, with 14 bases between them. The CDR3 DNA reads TGCGCCAGCAGTGAGAGGTTCGCAGGGCCTAATTCACCCCTCCACTTT. Encoded protein: CASSERFAGPNSPLHF.

The chain employs TRBV7-3 and TRBJ1-4; tentatively, D is TRBD1 (5 bases). The CDR3 covers 13 residues. Deletions cut 5 bases from V and 7 bases from J, with 11 bases between. Germline lookup yields CDR1 SGHTA and CDR2 FQGTGA. The CDR3 loop is CASSITGGEKLFF. The CDR3 coding sequence is TGTGCCAGCAGCATTACCGGGGGTGAAAAACTGTTTTTT.

The V call is TRBV24-1, the J call TRBJ2-3, with a tentative D call TRBD1 (6 bases). The CDR3 totals 15 residues. The germline V and J ends were trimmed by 4 bases and 4 bases, with 14 bases remaining between them. Germline lookup yields CDR1 KGHDR and CDR2 SFDVKD. The CDR3 spells CATSDARAGADTQYF. Here the CDR3 DNA reads TGTGCCACCAGTGACGCCAGGGCAGGGGCAGATACGCAGTATTTT.

V and J are TRBV19 and TRBJ2-7; D is possibly TRBD2 (6 bases). The CDR3 totals 15 residues. The V end lost 5 bases, the J end lost 2 bases, and 16 bases lay between the germline ends. Germline CDR1 reads LNHDA; CDR2 reads SQIVND (reference sequence). CDR3 in amino acids: CASSGGSGVAYEQYF. The DNA of the CDR3 is TGTGCCAGTAGTGGGGGTTCGGGGGTTGCCTACGAGCAGTACTTC.